This T cell receptor beta chain was profiled in a study of T cell repertoires in aging, cancer and after chemotherapy. Rearranged V-D-J TRB sequences were amplified with a mixed TRB-A/B primer pool. TCRdb re-called the multiplex PCR reads with MiXCR, one entry per CDR3 protein. The sample contains approximately 7,800 distinct CDR3 sequences, less than 40% of which appear only once. TCR beta rearrangements were amplified from peripheral blood genomic DNA. V was clipped by 1 base and J by 2 bases; unmatched bases: 5. Germline-derived CDR1 and CDR2 are SGHTA and FQGNSA. The CDR3 length is 15 residues. This clonotype was recorded a few times.

Sequencing used blood. V gene TRBV7-2 combines with J gene TRBJ2-7, with 7 bases aligning to TRBD2. This clonotype originated in a human donor in good health. CDR3 region: CASSLGLAVTYEQYF. The CDR3 DNA follows: TGTGCCAGCAGCTTAGGTCTAGCGGTTACCTACGAGCAGTACTTC. The full variable domain, with the rest looked up from reference TRBV7-2 and TRBJ2-7, is GAGVSQSPSNKVTEKGKDVELRCDPISGHTALYWYRQSLGQGLEFLIYFQGNSAPDKSGLPSDRFSAERTGGSVSTLTIQRTQQEDSAVYLCASSLGLAVTYEQYFGPGTRLTVT.